Presented here are 6 T cell receptor beta chains from one specimen sequenced in a study of cytomegalovirus exposure and HLA in healthy donors. Profiled with immunoSEQ multiplex PCR; TCRdb holds only in-frame clones, not every one. Among 150,000 to 200,000 clones listed, about 81% were seen once. The material sequenced was PBMCs. These receptors all come from a woman under 40 in good health and CMV-seronegative.

Details on this clone: At the DNA level, this CDR3 is encoded by other sequences in the same sample as well. The chain joins TRBV19 to TRBJ2-1; 9 nucleotides line up with TRBD1. In germline, CDR1 is LNHDA, CDR2 SQIVND (reference sequence). The CDR3 totals 15 residues. Trimming took 7 bases from V and 0 from J; bases not matched to a gene: 4. CDR3 in amino acids: CASTTDRGSYNEQFF. The CDR3 bases are TGTGCCAGTACCACGGACAGGGGCTCCTACAATGAGCAGTTCTTC.

This clone was observed at least ten times. The rearrangement links TRBV28 to TRBJ1-1, with no clear D. Trimming took off 3 bases at V and 4 bases at J, with 9 bases between the two ends. The length of the CDR3 is 13 residues. CDR1 is MDHEN, CDR2 SYDVKM, per germline. CDR3 in amino acids: CASSFGGTTEAFF. Written as DNA, the CDR3 is TGTGCCAGCAGTTTCGGCGGTACCACTGAAGCTTTCTTT. Filled out from reference TRBV28 and TRBJ1-1, the complete variable domain reads DVKVTQSSRYLVKRTGEKVFLECVQDMDHENMFWYRQDPGLGLRLIYFSYDVKMKEKGDIPEGYSVSREKKERFSLILESASTNQTSMYLCASSFGGTTEAFFGQGTRLTVV.

This clone was picked up a small number of times. The chain uses TRBV6-6 and TRBJ1-1, with 9 bases aligning to TRBD1. The CDR3 is 16 amino acids. Trimming removed 2 bases from V and 5 bases from J; junction bases left unmatched: 9. Germline V gene sequence: CDR1 MNHNY, CDR2 SVGAGI (reference sequence). The CDR3: CASSYGGQGMGTEAFF. CDR3 nucleotide sequence: TGTGCCAGCAGTTACGGGGGACAGGGAATGGGGACTGAAGCTTTCTTT.

The genes are TRBV30 and TRBJ2-3, with D possibly TRBD1 on 6 matching bases. CDR3 length: 14 amino acids. V lost 4 bases, J lost 3 bases, and 14 bases lay in between. The germline V gene encodes CDR1 GTSNPN and CDR2 SVGIG (reference sequence). The CDR3 protein is CAWTKGVETDTQYF. CDR3 DNA: TGTGCCTGGACTAAGGGGGTGGAAACAGATACGCAGTATTTT.

The genes are TRBV19 and TRBJ2-6, with D possibly being TRBD2 (6 bases). V lost 3 bases and J lost 12, with 15 bases in between. This CDR3 region has 14 residues. Germline-derived CDR1 and CDR2 are LNHDA and SQIVND (reference sequence). CDR3 sequence reads: CASSIPGDQGVLTF. CDR3 in DNA: TGTGCCAGTAGTATCCCGGGGGACCAGGGCGTCCTGACTTTC.

This chain uses TRBV6-1 with TRBJ1-2, with 7 bases fitting TRBD1. Trimming cost V 5 bases and J 7 bases; bases outside gene matches: 7. The CDR3 has 13 amino acids. Germline V CDR1 and CDR2: MNHNS, SASEGT. CDR3 amino acids: CASSSTGVFGYTF. CDR3 nucleotide sequence: TGTGCCAGCAGTTCCACAGGGGTCTTTGGCTACACCTTC.